The 9 T cell receptor beta chains below all came from one sample that was sequenced in a study of T cells in pancreatic ductal adenocarcinoma. Some clones are missing from TCRdb's copy, which holds only in-frame ones; the method was immunoSEQ multiplex PCR. The profile covers over 90,000 clones, with nearly 95% appearing a single time and less than 4% taken by the ten largest. Surgery without prior neoadjuvant therapy was the treatment of the selected pancreatic ductal adenocarcinoma patients. Sequences were obtained from PBMCs. Source of these receptors: a human donor with pancreatic ductal adenocarcinoma.

This chain's CDR3 is CASSPAGVEETQYF. The CDR3 DNA sequence: TGTGCCAGCAGCCCCGCGGGGGTCGAAGAGACCCAGTACTTC. The chain carries TRBV6-6 and TRBJ2-5, with TRBD2 matching over 7 bases. J was trimmed by 3 bases and V by 6 bases; bases with no gene match: 7. There are 14 residues in the CDR3. Germline-derived CDR1 and CDR2 are MNHNY and SVGAGI (reference sequence).

The chain combines TRBV18 with TRBJ2-5, with 9 nucleotides matching TRBD2. The V gene end was trimmed by 6 bases and the J gene end by 5 bases; junction bases not matched to a gene: 13. The CDR3 totals 16 residues. The germline CDR1 and CDR2 sequences are KGHSH and LQKENI. In DNA, the CDR3 is TGTGCCAGCTCCCAAGTAGCGGGAGATGGCGAGGAGACCCAGTACTTC. Encoded protein: CASSQVAGDGEETQYF.

V usage is TRBV5-1 and J usage is TRBJ1-4; D unresolved. Germline V gene sequence: CDR1 SGHRS, CDR2 YFSETQ. Trimming took 5 bases from V and 3 from J, leaving 8 bases between them. This CDR3 is 13 amino acids long. The CDR3 nucleotides are TGCGCCAGCAGAAAAACATCTAATGAAAAACTGTTTTTT. Its translation is CASRKTSNEKLFF.

This clone has just one count. The V and J genes are TRBV19 and TRBJ2-1; 10 positions agree with TRBD2. Germline CDR1 reads LNHDA; CDR2 reads SQIVND (reference sequence). This CDR3 contains 18 residues. V shed 3 bases, J shed 5 bases, and the junction held 13 bases outside the gene matches. The CDR3 DNA reads as TGTGCCAGTAGTATGAGTGGGATAGCGGGGGGCGTCCACAATGAGCAGTTCTTC. This encodes CASSMSGIAGGVHNEQFF.

The CDR3 sequence: CASSSLAGGSEQFF. Here the CDR3 DNA reads TGTGCCAGCAGCTCCTTAGCGGGAGGGAGTGAGCAGTTCTTC. V usage is TRBV7-2 and J usage is TRBJ2-1; TRBD2 aligns across 11 bases. The CDR3 has 14 amino acids. Germline CDR1 is SGHTA and CDR2 is FQGNSA. With V trimmed by 4 bases and J by 9 bases, 5 bases remained unmatched. The whole variable domain, remainder taken from reference TRBV7-2 and TRBJ2-1, is GAGVSQSPSNKVTEKGKDVELRCDPISGHTALYWYRQSLGQGLEFLIYFQGNSAPDKSGLPSDRFSAERTGGSVSTLTIQRTQQEDSAVYLCASSSLAGGSEQFFGPGTRLTVL.

V and J are TRBV2 and TRBJ1-1, with 7 bases that match TRBD1. J gave up 4 bases and V 2 bases, and 4 bases lay outside the gene matches. Germline CDR1 and CDR2: SNHLY and FYNNEI. This CDR3 spans 14 amino acids. The CDR3 DNA reads TGTGCCAGCAGTGAACAGGGGGGTAGCACTGAAGCTTTCTTT. Encoded protein: CASSEQGGSTEAFF.

The V and J genes are TRBV6-5 and TRBJ2-7; no definite D call. CDR1 MNHEY and CDR2 SVGAGI come from the germline V gene. V shed 2 bases and J shed 0 bases, with 8 bases lying between them. This CDR3 has 14 amino acids. The CDR3 loop reads CASSYGGVSYEQYF. The CDR3 DNA sequence: TGTGCCAGCAGTTACGGCGGCGTCTCCTACGAGCAGTACTTC.

As DNA, the CDR3 is TGTGCTAGTGGTTTGGTATTAGCTAGCGGGAGGGGCACAGATACGCAGTATTTT. Its translation: CASGLVLASGRGTDTQYF. The genes are TRBV12-5 and TRBJ2-3; 12 nucleotides agree with TRBD2. The J segment lost 1 base and the V segment lost 0 bases, leaving 5 bases of the junction unmatched. CDR1 and CDR2 from the germline V gene are LGHNT and FRNRAP. The CDR3 is 18 residues long.

This clone was detected once. This sequence joins TRBV7-3 and TRBJ2-2; D is ambiguous. V was trimmed by 4 bases and J by 1 base, leaving 7 bases between them. CDR3 length: 14 amino acids. Looked up from germline, CDR1 is SGHTA and CDR2 is FQGTGA. The CDR3 loop reads CASSSQVNTGELFF. The CDR3 region has the DNA TGTGCCAGCAGCTCTCAGGTGAACACCGGGGAGCTGTTTTTT.